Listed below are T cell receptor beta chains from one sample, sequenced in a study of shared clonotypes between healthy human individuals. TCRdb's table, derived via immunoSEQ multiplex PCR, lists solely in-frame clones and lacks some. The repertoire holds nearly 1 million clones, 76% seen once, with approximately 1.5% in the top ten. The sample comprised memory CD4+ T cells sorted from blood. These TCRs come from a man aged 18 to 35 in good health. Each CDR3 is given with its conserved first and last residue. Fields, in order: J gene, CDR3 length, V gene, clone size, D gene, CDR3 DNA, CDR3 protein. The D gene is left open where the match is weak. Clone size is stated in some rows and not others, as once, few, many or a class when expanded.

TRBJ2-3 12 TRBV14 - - TGTGCCAGCAGCCAAGATCTGGATACGCAGTATTTT CASSQDLDTQYF
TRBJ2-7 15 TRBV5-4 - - TGTGCCAGCAGCTTCGCCGGGGGGCAGAGCAACGAGCAGTACTTC CASSFAGGQSNEQYF
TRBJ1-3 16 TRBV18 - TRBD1 TGTGCCAGCTCTCGAGGACAGGGAGCCTCTGGAAACACCATATATTTT CASSRGQGASGNTIYF
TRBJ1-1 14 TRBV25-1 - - TGTGCCAGCAGTGAATATGGCAGCTCAGTTGAAGCTTTCTTT CASSEYGSSVEAFF
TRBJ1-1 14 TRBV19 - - TGTGCCAGTAGTAGAGGGACTATGAACACTGAAGCTTTCTTT CASSRGTMNTEAFF
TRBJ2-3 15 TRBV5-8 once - TGTGCCAGCAGCTTGCATACGAAAAGCACAGATACGCAGTATTTT CASSLHTKSTDTQYF
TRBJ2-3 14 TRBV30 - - TGTGCCTGGAGTCCCGCCGGGGGAGCTGGGGCGCAGTATTTT CAWSPAGGAGAQYF
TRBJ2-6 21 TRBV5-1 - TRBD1 TGCGCCAGCAGCTTTATAACAGAAGTTGGACAGGGAGTACCTGGGGCCAACGTCCTGACTTTC CASSFITEVGQGVPGANVLTF
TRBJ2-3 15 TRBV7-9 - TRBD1 TGTGCCAGCAGCTTGGGGACAGGGGACACAGATACGCAGTATTTT CASSLGTGDTDTQYF
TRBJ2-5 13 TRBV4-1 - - TGCGCCAGCAGCCTTATAGAGACTGGGGCCCAGTACTTC CASSLIETGAQYF
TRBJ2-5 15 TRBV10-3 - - TGTGCCATCAGTGAGGGATTGACTAGTCAAGAGACCCAGTACTTC CAISEGLTSQETQYF
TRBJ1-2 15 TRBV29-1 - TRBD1 TGCAGCGTTGAAGATTTCGGACAGGGTTCTTATGGCTACACCTTC CSVEDFGQGSYGYTF
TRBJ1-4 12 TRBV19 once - TGTGCCAGCCCCCTGTGGGGTGAAAAACTGTTTTTT CASPLWGEKLFF
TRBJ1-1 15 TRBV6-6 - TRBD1 TGTGCCAGCAGGATCACAGGGGGCAGTGACAGGCAAGCTTTCTTT CASRITGGSDRQAFF
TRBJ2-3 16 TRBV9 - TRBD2 TGTGCCAGCAGCATGGGACTAGCGGGAGTAACAGATACGCAGTATTTT CASSMGLAGVTDTQYF
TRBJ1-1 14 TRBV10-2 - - TGCGCCAGCAGGTCCCTTGGGATGAACACTGAAGCTTTCTTT CASRSLGMNTEAFF
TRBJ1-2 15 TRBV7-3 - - TGTGCCAGCAGCTTAGTCCCGGGGGCGTACTATGGCTACACCTTC CASSLVPGAYYGYTF
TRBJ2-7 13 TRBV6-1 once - TGTGCCAGCGAACAGGGTCTGCCCTACGAGCAGTACTTC CASEQGLPYEQYF
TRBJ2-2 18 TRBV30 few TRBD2 TGTGCCTGGAGTCGACGCGCGGGACTAGCGGAGAACACCGGGGAGCTGTTTTTT CAWSRRAGLAENTGELFF
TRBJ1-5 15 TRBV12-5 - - TGTGCTAGTGGCGAGACCCACTCTAGCAATCAGCCCCAGCATTTT CASGETHSSNQPQHF
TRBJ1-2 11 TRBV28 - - TGTGCCACCCTTACGGTCGTAGGCTACACCTTC CATLTVVGYTF
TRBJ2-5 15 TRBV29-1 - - TGCAGCGTTAACCGGAATAACTACCCAGGGGAGACCCAGTACTTC CSVNRNNYPGETQYF
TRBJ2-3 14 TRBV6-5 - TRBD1 TGTGCCAGCAGCCGGACAGGCCGCACAGATACGCAGTATTTT CASSRTGRTDTQYF
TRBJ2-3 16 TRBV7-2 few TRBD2 TGTGCCAGCAGCCAAAACGGGAGGAGTATAACAGATACGCAGTATTTT CASSQNGRSITDTQYF
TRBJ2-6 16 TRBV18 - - TGTGCCAGCTCACCAACGGCAGGGGCCGGGGCCAACGTCCTGACTTTC CASSPTAGAGANVLTF
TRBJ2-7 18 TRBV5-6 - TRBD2 TGTGCCAGCAGCTCTGGACTAGCGGGAGGATTGATACTCTACGAGCAGTACTTC CASSSGLAGGLILYEQYF
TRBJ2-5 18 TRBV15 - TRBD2 TGTGCCACCAGGGCGGGGGAGAGGGCTAGCGGGGGGGAAGAGACCCAGTACTTC CATRAGERASGGEETQYF
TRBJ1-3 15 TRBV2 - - TGTGCCAGCAGTCGACGTGGCGACTCTGGAAACACCATATATTTT CASSRRGDSGNTIYF
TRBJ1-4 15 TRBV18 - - TGTGCCAGCTCACCTTACAGGGATGCTAATGAAAAACTGTTTTTT CASSPYRDANEKLFF
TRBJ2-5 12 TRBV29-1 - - TGCAGCGTTGAATTTGGGGGAGAGACCCAGTACTTC CSVEFGGETQYF
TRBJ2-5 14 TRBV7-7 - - TGTGCTAGCAGCCCCATGACAGCGCAAGAGACCCAGTACTTC CASSPMTAQETQYF
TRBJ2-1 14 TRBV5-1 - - TGCGCCAGCAGCACCTCGGGGGCGTACAATGAGCAGTTCTTC CASSTSGAYNEQFF
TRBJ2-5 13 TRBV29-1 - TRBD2 TGCAGCGTTGCCCCGGGGGGTCGGGAGACCCAGTACTTC CSVAPGGRETQYF
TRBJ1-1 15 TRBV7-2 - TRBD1 TGTGCCAGCAGCATTCGGACAGGGGGAGCATCTGAAGCTTTCTTT CASSIRTGGASEAFF
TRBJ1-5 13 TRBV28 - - TGTGCCAGCAGTACTGACAGCAATCAGCCCCAGCATTTT CASSTDSNQPQHF
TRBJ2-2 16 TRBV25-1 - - TGTGCCAGCAGTGAATGGGGGACGGCTAACACCGGGGAGCTGTTTTTT CASSEWGTANTGELFF
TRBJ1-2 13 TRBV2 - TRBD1 TGTGCCAGCAGTGATGAGACAGGGGGACGAAACACCTTC CASSDETGGRNTF
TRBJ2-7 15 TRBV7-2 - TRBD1 TGTGCCAGCAGGGGAAGGACAGGAGGTTCCTACGAGCAGTACTTC CASRGRTGGSYEQYF
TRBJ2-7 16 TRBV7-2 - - TGTGCCAGCAGCTTTCTTGGTAGCGGAAATTCCTACGAGCAGTACTTC CASSFLGSGNSYEQYF
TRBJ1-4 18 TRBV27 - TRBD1 TGTGCCAGCAGGACCGGGACAGGGGCCTCCGGGGCTAATGAAAAACTGTTTTTT CASRTGTGASGANEKLFF
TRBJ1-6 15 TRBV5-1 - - TGCGCCAGCAGCTTGGACCCCTGGGTTGTATCACCCCTCCACTTT CASSLDPWVVSPLHF
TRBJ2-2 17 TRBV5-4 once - TGTGCCAGCAGCTTGCCCCCGGACAGGAGGGGCACCGGGGAGCTGTTTTTT CASSLPPDRRGTGELFF